This TCR beta chain comes out of a study of a mutant IDH1 vaccine in newly diagnosed glioma. Study overall: Earlier treatment was radiotherapy, temozolomide, or both, with most getting both.

Libraries were prepared by immunoSEQ multiplex PCR; TCRdb keeps only in-frame clonotypes and omits some of them. Of over 45,000 clones detected, 80% to 95% appear once; the ten largest clones hold roughly 2.5%. The CDR3 is made up of 10 amino acids. Germline loops: CDR1 SQVTM, CDR2 ANQGSEA. Trimming stripped 6 bases from V and 6 bases from J, with 6 bases between. Study-wide findings and caveats: About 92% of patients showed vaccine-induced immune responses across multiple MHC alleles.

Described time point: baseline, week 1 (first vaccination visit). Sample treatment: pre-vaccination baseline after standard-of-care therapy. This clone has a single count. The antigen is not known. The starting material was PBMCs, obtained from a glioma patient treated with radiotherapy, temozolomide or both. The chain combines TRBV29-1 with TRBJ2-1; D gene uncertain. This clonotype originated in a man between 50 and 59 years old with glioma. CDR3 protein: CSVRPNEQFF. The CDR3, as DNA: TGCAGCGTCCGACCCAATGAGCAGTTCTTC.